Below, 27 T cell receptor beta chains from the same sample are listed, as sequenced in a study of T-cell reconstitution after alpha-beta-depleted transplantation in children. A TCRbeta library incorporating unique molecular identifiers was prepared. A single record per CDR3 protein comes from TCRdb applying MiXCR to the PCR reads. The sample yields about half a million distinct CDR3 sequences, about 12% seen once. The sequences come from PBMCs from the stem cell graft donor, collected from the stem cell graft. The source is a human donor who donated a stem cell graft to a child with combined immunodeficiency.

The genes are TRBV5-1 and TRBJ1-1, with D perhaps matching TRBD1 (6 bases). This CDR3 comprises 19 residues. The germline V gene encodes CDR1 SGHRS and CDR2 YFSETQ. The V and J ends lost 0 bases and 0 bases respectively, with 21 bases between them. The CDR3, as DNA: TGCGCCAGCAGCTTGGGGGCGGCGGCAGGGGCTTCCATGAACACTGAAGCTTTCTTT. It yields the protein CASSLGAAAGASMNTEAFF. Variable domain in full (rest from reference TRBV5-1 and TRBJ1-1): KAGVTQTPRYLIKTRGQQVTLSCSPISGHRSVSWYQQTPGQGLQFLFEYFSETQRNKGNFPGRFSGRQFSNSRSEMNVSTLELGDSALYLCASSLGAAAGASMNTEAFFGQGTRLTVV.

This clonotype was picked up a small number of times. This chain uses TRBV19 with TRBJ2-7, with 7 positions matching TRBD1. With 4 bases clipped from V and 3 bases from J, the junction kept 6 bases outside the gene matches. Germline V lookup: CDR1 LNHDA, CDR2 SQIVND (reference sequence). There are 14 residues in the CDR3. CDR3 sequence reads: CASSTGQNRYEQYF. The CDR3 DNA sequence: TGTGCCAGTAGTACGGGACAGAACCGCTACGAGCAGTACTTC. The full variable domain, rest sourced from reference TRBV19 and TRBJ2-7, is DGGITQSPKYLFRKEGQNVTLSCEQNLNHDAMYWYRQDPGQGLRLIYYSQIVNDFQKGDIAEGYSVSREKKESFPLTVTSAQKNPTAFYLCASSTGQNRYEQYFGPGTRLTVT.

This clonotype was observed many times. V is TRBV25-1 and J is TRBJ2-1; D is possibly TRBD1 (6 bases). The V end lost 7 bases, the J end lost 0 bases, and 7 bases lay between the germline ends. The CDR3 is 13 residues long. Germline V gene data show CDR1 as MGHDK and CDR2 as SYGVNS. CDR3 loop: CASKDSSYNEQFF. As DNA, the CDR3 is TGTGCCAGCAAGGACAGCTCCTACAATGAGCAGTTCTTC.

This clonotype was found a few times. This sequence joins TRBV6-6 and TRBJ2-7, with D uncertain. Germline CDR1 MNHNY, CDR2 SVGAGI (reference sequence). The V end was cut by 6 bases, the J end by 1 base, with 10 bases between. This CDR3 contains 13 residues. The CDR3 DNA reads as TGTGCCAGCAGGTCCAGGATTTCCTACGAGCAGTACTTC. Protein product: CASRSRISYEQYF.

This clonotype was recorded at least ten times. The genes are TRBV28 and TRBJ1-5; D not resolved. The V gene lost 4 bases and the J gene lost 3 bases, with 13 bases spanning the gap. CDR1 and CDR2 (germline): MDHEN, SYDVKM. This CDR3 has 15 residues. CDR3 sequence (DNA): TGTGCCAGCAGTTCCCCGTATATCTACAATCAGCCCCAGCATTTT. Amino acids: CASSSPYIYNQPQHF.

This clonotype was counted a few times. The CDR3 protein is CASSYRRLGPESYEQYF. CDR3 DNA: TGTGCCAGCAGTTACCGTCGTTTGGGCCCCGAGTCCTACGAGCAGTACTTC. The V and J genes are TRBV7-2 and TRBJ2-7; D not certain. The length of the CDR3 is 17 residues. From germline, CDR1 is SGHTA and CDR2 FQGNSA. V was shortened by 6 bases and J by 1 base, with 22 bases between the two germline ends.

This clonotype was detected ten times or more. J is TRBJ2-3 and V is TRBV5-1; 8 positions agree with TRBD2. Germline CDR1 SGHRS, CDR2 YFSETQ. The CDR3 spans 16 residues. J lost 6 bases, V lost 0 bases, and 9 bases had no gene match. CDR3 nucleotide sequence: TGCGCCAGCAGCTTGGGGGCGCGGGGGGCGTCGGATACGCAGTATTTT. This sequence encodes CASSLGARGASDTQYF.

This clonotype was seen repeatedly, ten times or more. This chain joins TRBV11-1 and TRBJ2-1; D is possibly TRBD1 (6 bases). This CDR3 spans 18 amino acids. The V and J ends lost 0 bases and 0 bases respectively, with 15 bases between them. The germline CDR1 and CDR2 sequences are SGHAT and FQDESV (reference sequence). The CDR3 loop reads CASSLATWDTSSYNEQFF. DNA for the CDR3: TGTGCCAGCAGCTTAGCCACCTGGGACACCAGCTCCTACAATGAGCAGTTCTTC.

This clonotype was counted a few times. The gene calls are TRBV4-2 and TRBJ1-4, with 9 bases matching TRBD1. V shed 3 bases, J shed 4 bases, and the junction held 3 bases outside the gene matches. Germline values: CDR1 LGHNA, CDR2 YNFKEQ. The CDR3 runs 15 residues. The DNA for the CDR3 is TGTGCCAGCAGCCAGAGACAGGGGGGTAATGAAAAACTGTTTTTT. Its protein product is CASSQRQGGNEKLFF.

This clonotype was counted a few times. The genes are TRBV5-6 and TRBJ1-2, with D uncertain. The germline V and J ends were trimmed by 4 bases and 7 bases, with 14 bases remaining between them. CDR3 length: 13 amino acids. CDR1 is SGHDT, CDR2 YYEEEE, per germline. As DNA, the CDR3 is TGTGCCAGCAGCCCGGGCCTTGAGAGTGGCTACACCTTC. This gives the protein CASSPGLESGYTF. Variable domain in full (rest from reference TRBV5-6 and TRBJ1-2): DAGVTQSPTHLIKTRGQQVTLRCSPKSGHDTVSWYQQALGQGPQFIFQYYEEEERQRGNFPDRFSGHQFPNYSSELNVNALLLGDSALYLCASSPGLESGYTFGSGTRLTVV.

This clonotype was seen ten or more times. The V gene is TRBV12-3 or TRBV12-4, the J gene TRBJ1-2, with a weak D call TRBD1 (6 bases). The CDR3 loop spans 17 amino acids. V was trimmed by 5 bases and J by 1 base, leaving 20 bases between them. CDR3 in DNA: TGTGCCAGCAGTCTATGGCCAGGACAGATATTTAACTATGGCTACACCTTC. This codes for CASSLWPGQIFNYGYTF.

Ten or more counts support this clonotype. This chain links TRBV7-2 with TRBJ2-1, with 8 positions matching TRBD1. J was trimmed by 5 bases and V by 5 bases; bases with no gene match: 8. This CDR3 has 15 residues. Germline V lookup: CDR1 SGHTA, CDR2 FQGNSA. The CDR3 sequence is CASSPGTGVNNEQFF. In nucleotides, the CDR3 is TGTGCCAGCAGCCCCGGGACAGGAGTGAACAATGAGCAGTTCTTC.

This clonotype has a count of ten or more. This rearrangement joins TRBV7-8 to TRBJ2-1; D not resolved. Per germline, CDR1 SGHVS and CDR2 FQNEAQ. The CDR3 runs to 19 residues. V gave up 5 bases and J gave up 0 bases, with 23 bases separating them. The CDR3 DNA sequence: TGTGCCAGCAGCCTGCTTAGATATTTGACGTCCAGCTCCTACAATGAGCAGTTCTTC. This codes for CASSLLRYLTSSSYNEQFF.

The chain employs TRBV12-3 or TRBV12-4 and TRBJ2-1; D could derive from TRBD1 or TRBD2 (6 bases each). This CDR3 has 14 residues. V was pared by 10 bases and J by 3 bases, with 16 bases between. The CDR3, as DNA: TGTGCCATCCTAGGAGGGGGACACTACAATGAGCAGTTCTTC. As protein: CAILGGGHYNEQFF.

This clonotype was observed a handful of times. The rearrangement links TRBV5-5 to TRBJ2-7, with a possible D match to TRBD1 (6 bases). This CDR3 is built from 14 residues. Looked up from germline, CDR1 is SGHKS and CDR2 is YYEKEE (reference sequence). The germline V and J ends were trimmed by 2 bases and 2 bases, with 11 bases remaining between them. CDR3 protein: CASSFAQGPYEQYF. The CDR3, as DNA: TGTGCCAGCAGCTTCGCACAGGGACCCTACGAGCAGTACTTC.

This clonotype occurred many times. The chain has TRBV7-3 and TRBJ2-3, with 7 bases matching TRBD2. After removal of 5 bases from V and 0 bases from J, the junction contained 5 bases not matched to a gene. In germline, CDR1 is SGHTA, CDR2 FQGTGA. This CDR3 spans 15 amino acids. CDR3 sequence (DNA): TGTGCCAGCAGCGCTAGCGGCCTTAGCACAGATACGCAGTATTTT. Its protein is CASSASGLSTDTQYF.

This clonotype came up many times. The chain recombines TRBV20-1 with TRBJ1-1; D is uncertain. Trimming took off 0 bases at V and 5 bases at J, with 7 bases between the two ends. This CDR3 region has 12 residues. The germline CDR1 and CDR2 sequences are DFQATT and SNEGSKA (reference sequence). The CDR3 DNA is TGCAGTGCTAGAGATGCCGGGACTGAAGCTTTCTTT. Amino acid sequence: CSARDAGTEAFF.

This clonotype showed up many times. V is TRBV7-2 and J is TRBJ2-7; D is possibly TRBD1 (7 bases). Germline V lookup: CDR1 SGHTA, CDR2 FQGNSA. V was trimmed by 5 bases and J by 3 bases, leaving 17 bases between them. The CDR3 sequence is 15 residues long. This chain's CDR3 is CASSRRQGGVYEQYF. DNA for the CDR3: TGTGCCAGCAGCAGAAGACAGGGAGGTGTCTACGAGCAGTACTTC.

There are many counts of this clonotype. The chain uses TRBV12-3 or TRBV12-4 and TRBJ2-1, with 7 bases identical to TRBD1. V lost 7 bases and J lost 10; bases outside the gene matches: 13. The CDR3 sequence is 14 residues long. CDR3 in DNA: TGTGCCAGCACTCCCGGGACAGCAAATCCGGAGCAGTTCTTC. It translates to CASTPGTANPEQFF.

This clonotype was recorded a few times. This chain joins TRBV9 and TRBJ2-3; D gene ambiguous. Germline V gene data show CDR1 as SGDLS and CDR2 as YYNGEE. The ends were cut back, 3 bases at V and 3 bases at J, with 5 bases in the middle. CDR3 length: 12 amino acids. The CDR3 region is CASSGITDTQYF. The CDR3 coding sequence is TGTGCCAGCAGCGGAATTACAGATACGCAGTATTTT. Full variable domain (missing parts from reference TRBV9 and TRBJ2-3): DSGVTQTPKHLITATGQRVTLRCSPRSGDLSVYWYQQSLDQGLQFLIQYYNGEERAKGNILERFSAQQFPDLHSELNLSSLELGDSALYFCASSGITDTQYFGPGTRLTVL.

This clonotype was picked up a small number of times. The genes are TRBV6-1 and TRBJ2-3; 12 nucleotides align to TRBD2. Germline V CDR1 and CDR2: MNHNS, SASEGT. V lost 6 bases to trimming and J lost 2 bases; unmatched junction nucleotides: 9. The CDR3 spans 17 residues. The CDR3 protein is CASSPQLAGGSTDTQYF. The CDR3 region has the DNA TGTGCCAGCAGCCCCCAACTAGCGGGGGGCTCCACAGATACGCAGTATTTT.

The V and J genes are TRBV30 and TRBJ1-2, with no clear D. The CDR3 spans 12 residues. V lost 1 base and J 3 bases, leaving 6 bases between the germline ends. Germline V gives CDR1 GTSNPN, CDR2 SVGIG (reference sequence). CDR3 DNA: TGTGCCTGGAGTGGGCAGGACTATGGCTACACCTTC. Residues: CAWSGQDYGYTF.

The chain carries TRBV29-1 and TRBJ2-3; 8 bases align to TRBD1. The V segment lost 6 bases and the J segment 1 base; nucleotides outside the gene matches: 3. Per the germline V gene, CDR1 is SQVTM and CDR2 is ANQGSEA. CDR3 length equals 13 residues. The CDR3 DNA reads TGCAGCGTCCGGGACAGGCGCACAGATACGCAGTATTTT. Translation: CSVRDRRTDTQYF.

This clonotype was counted only a few times. The gene calls are TRBV12-3 or TRBV12-4 and TRBJ2-3; D gene unclear. The V end lost 5 bases, the J end lost 7 bases, and 10 bases lay between the germline ends. The CDR3 has 12 amino acids. CDR3 DNA sequence: TGTGCCAGCAGTCCGTCCAGGAATACGCAGTATTTT. Its protein product is CASSPSRNTQYF.

The J gene is TRBJ2-3, the V gene TRBV7-8, with unresolved D. The V gene's germline CDR1 is SGHVS and CDR2 FQNEAQ. V dropped 1 base and J dropped 11 bases, with 10 bases sitting between them. The CDR3 loop spans 12 amino acids. CDR3 residues: CASSLGGIGQYF. CDR3 sequence (DNA): TGTGCCAGCAGCTTAGGTGGAATAGGGCAGTATTTT.

The chain uses TRBV20-1 and TRBJ2-6; D is perhaps TRBD2 (6 bases). Germline lookup yields CDR1 DFQATT and CDR2 SNEGSKA (reference sequence). The CDR3 runs 18 residues. Trimming took 7 bases from V and 1 from J, leaving 23 bases between them. CDR3 coding DNA: TGCAGTGGCCACTATCCAGGGTGGGACTCTTCTGGGGCCAACGTCCTGACTTTC. This gives the protein CSGHYPGWDSSGANVLTF.

The chain joins TRBV5-1 to TRBJ2-7; 7 bases align to TRBD1. The CDR3 covers 17 residues. V lost 2 bases to trimming and J lost 0 bases; unmatched junction nucleotides: 11. The germline CDR1 and CDR2 sequences are SGHRS and YFSETQ. CDR3 bases: TGCGCCAGCAGCTTTCGGGACAGAATCCAAACCTCCTACGAGCAGTACTTC. Its protein is CASSFRDRIQTSYEQYF. Together with reference TRBV5-1 and TRBJ2-7, the CDR3 gives the full variable domain: KAGVTQTPRYLIKTRGQQVTLSCSPISGHRSVSWYQQTPGQGLQFLFEYFSETQRNKGNFPGRFSGRQFSNSRSEMNVSTLELGDSALYLCASSFRDRIQTSYEQYFGPGTRLTVT.